The following is a T cell receptor beta chain sequence with its context. The record originates from a study of OX40 agonist ivuxolimab in advanced cancers. TCRdb's copy holds only in-frame clones and misses some; the assay was immunoSEQ multiplex PCR. The sample contains approximately 74,000 clones, around 86% of which appear only once. V shed 6 bases and J 9 bases; nucleotides not matched to a gene: 3. This CDR3 region has 12 residues. Germline lookup yields CDR1 MDHEN and CDR2 SYDVKM. This sequence was found in an adult with an advanced solid tumor such as melanoma, head and neck, liver or kidney cancer. Sequenced here: CD4+ or CD8+ T cells sorted from blood, sampled in a trial of the OX40 agonist ivuxolimab. The chain has TRBV28 and TRBJ2-1; 9 bases align to TRBD2. The CDR3 sequence is CASSQLAGEQFF. The CDR3 nucleotides read TGTGCCAGCAGCCAACTAGCGGGTGAGCAGTTCTTC.